These 21 T cell receptor beta chains were all obtained from the same sample, sequenced in a study of CD8+ T cells in alopecia areata. Documented treatment: oral pan-JAK inhibitor, 5-10 mg twice daily. RNA extraction was followed by reverse transcription into cDNA, which acted as the sequencing template. The table came from immunoSEQ multiplex PCR; TCRdb's copy has only in-frame clones and leaves some out. The profile shows some 160,000 clones, around three fifths of them singletons. The sample in question was CD4+ T cells sorted from blood, obtained at week 4, from a patient treated with tofacitinib. Receptors originate from a human donor with alopecia areata.

This clone was seen a handful of times. The rearrangement joins TRBV2 to TRBJ2-2; D not certain. Germline values: CDR1 SNHLY, CDR2 FYNNEI. Trimming took off 5 bases at V and 6 bases at J, with 1 base between the two ends. The CDR3 contains 10 residues. The CDR3 sequence: CASSSGELFF. The DNA of the CDR3 is TGTGCCAGCAGTTCCGGGGAGCTGTTTTTT.

This clone was seen a handful of times. The rearrangement joins TRBV30 to TRBJ2-4; D gene unclear. Germline loops: CDR1 GTSNPN, CDR2 SVGIG (reference sequence). V was cut by 3 bases and J by 9 bases, with 15 bases left in between. CDR3 size: 13 residues. The CDR3 DNA reads TGTGCCTGGAGGCCCGCTCTATGGGTCATTCAGTACTTC. Amino acids: CAWRPALWVIQYF.

This clone has more than one count but fewer than ten. This chain connects TRBV5-1 to TRBJ1-1; tentatively, D is TRBD1 (6 bases). CDR1 SGHRS and CDR2 YFSETQ come from the germline V gene. Trimming shortened V by 0 bases and J by 8 bases, and 17 bases separated the two germline ends. This CDR3 has 15 amino acids. DNA for the CDR3: TGCGCCAGCAGCTTGGCCCCATATTCTGGGGGCGAAGCTTTCTTT. It specifies CASSLAPYSGGEAFF. The full variable domain, rest sourced from reference TRBV5-1 and TRBJ1-1, is KAGVTQTPRYLIKTRGQQVTLSCSPISGHRSVSWYQQTPGQGLQFLFEYFSETQRNKGNFPGRFSGRQFSNSRSEMNVSTLELGDSALYLCASSLAPYSGGEAFFGQGTRLTVV.

The V gene is TRBV29-1, the J gene TRBJ2-7, with a tentative D call TRBD1 (6 bases). The CDR3 loop spans 17 amino acids. CDR1 is SQVTM, CDR2 ANQGSEA, per germline. Trimming took off 0 bases at V and 1 base at J, with 19 bases between the two ends. This chain's CDR3 is CSVEDAGTSFRSYEQYF. CDR3 DNA: TGCAGCGTTGAAGATGCCGGGACATCCTTTCGATCCTACGAGCAGTACTTC.

Here the CDR3 DNA reads TGTGCCAGCAGTCGACAGGGGAACACTGAAGCTTTCTTT. Translation: CASSRQGNTEAFF. The chain combines TRBV6-6 with TRBJ1-1; 7 bases line up with TRBD1. CDR3 length: 13 amino acids. Germline-derived CDR1 and CDR2 are MNHNY and SVGAGI (reference sequence). J gave up 1 base and V 5 bases, and 1 base lay outside the gene matches.

This clone came up a few times. This rearrangement joins TRBV29-1 to TRBJ2-5; D is undetermined. CDR3 length equals 11 residues. CDR1 and CDR2 (germline): SQVTM, ANQGSEA. The V end lost 7 bases, the J end lost 5 bases, and 11 bases lay between the germline ends. The CDR3 bases are TGCAGCGCCCTGCTCGGGGAGACCCAGTACTTC. Residues: CSALLGETQYF.

The genes are TRBV4-2 and TRBJ2-6; no reliable D call. The CDR3 contains 18 residues. CDR1 and CDR2 from the germline V gene are LGHNA and YNFKEQ. V was trimmed by 1 base and J by 0 bases, leaving 13 bases between them. This CDR3 reads CASSQVSGQSSGANVLTF. In nucleotides, the CDR3 is TGTGCCAGCAGCCAAGTTTCGGGCCAAAGCTCTGGGGCCAACGTCCTGACTTTC.

V is TRBV7-9 and J is TRBJ2-1, with a weak D call TRBD1 (5 bases). Trimming took 3 bases from V and 7 from J, leaving 16 bases between them. The V gene's germline CDR1 is SEHNR and CDR2 FQNEAQ (reference sequence). The CDR3 consists of 15 residues. The CDR3 bases are TGTGCCAGCAGCTTCCAGGCAGGGAAATGGAATGAGCAGTTCTTC. Its translation is CASSFQAGKWNEQFF.

There are a few counts of this clone. This chain joins TRBV2 and TRBJ2-7; 9 bases match TRBD1. The CDR3 consists of 14 residues. The ends lost 3 bases at V and 9 bases at J; junction bases unmatched: 9. Per the germline V gene, CDR1 is SNHLY and CDR2 is FYNNEI. The CDR3 coding sequence is TGTGCCAGCAGTGAGAGGACAGGGGAACCCCGGCAGTACTTC. Its protein is CASSERTGEPRQYF.

The chain couples TRBV11-1 to TRBJ1-4; D is ambiguous. V gave up 4 bases and J gave up 4 bases, with 10 bases separating them. The CDR3 consists of 14 residues. Germline CDR1 reads SGHAT; CDR2 reads FQDESV (reference sequence). The CDR3 DNA reads as TGTGCCAGCAGCTCGGACCACATTAATGAAAAACTGTTTTTT. It is translated as CASSSDHINEKLFF.

Regarding this clone: Germline and junction disagree at one end, which may indicate a read error. The chain employs TRBV30 and TRBJ1-1, with D unclear. The length of the CDR3 is 13 residues. Germline V gene lookup returns CDR1 GTSNPN and CDR2 SVGIG (reference sequence). CDR3 amino acids: CAWETAVNTEAFF. CDR3 in DNA: TGTGCCTGGGAAACCGCGGTGAACACTGAAGCCTTCTTT.

The J gene is TRBJ1-6, the V gene TRBV30; D gene uncertain. V was cut by 4 bases and J by 5 bases, with 15 bases left in between. The CDR3 sequence is 15 residues long. CDR1 GTSNPN and CDR2 SVGIG come from the germline V gene (reference sequence). CDR3 protein: CAWTLGGLDNSPLHF. For the CDR3, the DNA is TGTGCCTGGACCTTAGGAGGTTTGGATAATTCACCCCTCCACTTT. Combining the CDR3 with reference TRBV30 and TRBJ1-6 gives the whole variable domain SQTIHQWPATLVQPVGSPLSLECTVEGTSNPNLYWYRQAAGRGLQLLFYSVGIGQISSEVPQNLSASRPQDRQFILSSKKLLLSDSGFYLCAWTLGGLDNSPLHFGNGTRLTVT.

The J gene is TRBJ1-1, the V gene TRBV30, with a tentative D call TRBD1 (6 bases). CDR3 length equals 12 residues. Looked up from germline, CDR1 is GTSNPN and CDR2 is SVGIG (reference sequence). The ends were cut back, 0 bases at V and 11 bases at J, with 13 bases in the middle. CDR3 bases: TGTGCCTGGAGTGTCGGGGGCGCGGATGCTTTCTTT. It is translated as CAWSVGGADAFF.

For this clone: Other DNA sequences from this sample encode an identical CDR3 as well. V gene TRBV19 combines with J gene TRBJ2-2; D is undetermined. The CDR3 consists of 14 residues. V lost 0 bases and J lost 3, with 5 bases in between. Germline V gives CDR1 LNHDA, CDR2 SQIVND (reference sequence). CDR3 region: CASSIEGYTGELFF. Written as DNA, the CDR3 is TGTGCCAGTAGTATAGAGGGCTACACCGGGGAGCTGTTTTTT. Full variable domain (rest looked up from reference TRBV19 and TRBJ2-2): DGGITQSPKYLFRKEGQNVTLSCEQNLNHDAMYWYRQDPGQGLRLIYYSQIVNDFQKGDIAEGYSVSREKKESFPLTVTSAQKNPTAFYLCASSIEGYTGELFFGEGSRLTVL.

The V and J genes are TRBV30 and TRBJ1-2; tentatively, D is TRBD1 (5 bases). The ends were cut back, 2 bases at V and 7 bases at J, with 8 bases in the middle. Germline lookup yields CDR1 GTSNPN and CDR2 SVGIG (reference sequence). The length of the CDR3 is 11 residues. The CDR3 coding sequence is TGTGCCTGGAGTCAAGGGGCTGGCTACACCTTC. Its translation is CAWSQGAGYTF. Full variable domain (rest looked up from reference TRBV30 and TRBJ1-2): SQTIHQWPATLVQPVGSPLSLECTVEGTSNPNLYWYRQAAGRGLQLLFYSVGIGQISSEVPQNLSASRPQDRQFILSSKKLLLSDSGFYLCAWSQGAGYTFGSGTRLTVV.

This clone has a handful of counts. The J gene is TRBJ2-5, the V gene TRBV30; 9 bases match TRBD1. This CDR3 comprises 14 residues. Germline CDR1 reads GTSNPN; CDR2 reads SVGIG (reference sequence). V lost 7 bases and J lost 4; bases outside the gene matches: 10. The CDR3 sequence is CAFLRTGVSETQYF. The CDR3 DNA is TGTGCCTTCCTAAGGACAGGGGTATCAGAGACCCAGTACTTC.

The J gene is TRBJ1-1, the V gene TRBV6-5; D not resolved. This CDR3 has 13 residues. CDR1 is MNHEY, CDR2 SVGAGI, per germline. Trimming took 3 bases from V and 3 from J, leaving 8 bases between them. CDR3 coding DNA: TGTGCCAGCAGTTATAATAGGGACACTGAAGCTTTCTTT. Protein product: CASSYNRDTEAFF.

CDR3 sequence (DNA): TGTGCCAGCAGTGAAGCCAGGGGTACAGGGGGCTACACCTTC. The encoded protein is CASSEARGTGGYTF. V usage is TRBV2 and J usage is TRBJ1-2; possibly TRBD1 for D (6 bases). CDR1 is SNHLY and CDR2 is FYNNEI in the germline V gene. V lost 0 bases to trimming and J lost 8 bases, with 13 bases between them. This CDR3 has 14 residues.

This clone has a single count. V usage is TRBV10-3 and J usage is TRBJ2-7, with 8 bases that match TRBD1. The CDR3 has 17 residues. Trimming removed 6 bases from V and 1 base from J; junction bases left unmatched: 14. The germline CDR1 and CDR2 sequences are ENHRY and SYGVKD. For the CDR3, the DNA is TGTGCCATCAGCCCTACGCAGGGGGCAGGGAATTCCTACGAGCAGTACTTC. Encoded protein: CAISPTQGAGNSYEQYF.

This clone was seen only once. The CDR3 DNA follows: TGTGCCTGGCATCCGGGACCCCCTTCGGGTGAGCAGTTCTTC. Protein sequence: CAWHPGPPSGEQFF. The chain couples TRBV30 to TRBJ2-1; tentatively, D is TRBD1 or TRBD2 (5 bases each). Germline loops: CDR1 GTSNPN, CDR2 SVGIG (reference sequence). There are 14 residues in the CDR3. Trimming removed 5 bases from V and 9 bases from J, with 20 bases in between.

This chain links TRBV9 with TRBJ2-1; possibly TRBD1 for D (5 bases). The CDR3 spans 15 residues. Trimming cost V 0 bases and J 5 bases, with 12 bases left between them. Germline CDR1 and CDR2: SGDLS and YYNGEE. Written as DNA, the CDR3 is TGTGCCAGCAGCGTAGTATGGGGCATGGACAATGAGCAGTTCTTC. Translation gives CASSVVWGMDNEQFF.